This T cell receptor (beta chain) is from a study of identical twins. Broader study findings: Analyses of zero insertions could be partly confounded by invariant MAIT and iNKT cells.

TCRdb redid the calling of the 5' RACE reads with MiXCR, one entry per CDR3 protein. Counted here are hundreds of thousands of distinct CDR3 sequences, around 5.7% occurring once; the ten biggest clones make up about 2%. Germline V gives CDR1 DFQATT, CDR2 SNEGSKA (reference sequence). Deletions cut 0 bases from V and 5 bases from J, with 8 bases between. CDR3 size: 13 residues. This clonotype was found many times. Its antigen is currently unknown. The sequenced sample was naive T cells sorted from blood. The chain joins TRBV20-1 to TRBJ2-4, with D possibly being TRBD1 or TRBD2 (6 bases each). The receptor comes from a man aged 18 to 30 in good health. This chain's CDR3 is CSAREGGQNIQYF. In nucleotides, the CDR3 is TGCAGTGCTAGAGAAGGGGGGCAAAACATTCAGTACTTC.